The entry below describes one T cell receptor (beta chain). Its matching antigen is unknown. CDR1 is KGHSH and CDR2 is LQKENI in the germline V gene. The CDR3 length is 15 residues. V was cut by 3 bases and J by 3 bases, with 15 bases left in between. Healthy adults negative for HIV, lacking recent acute infections or vaccinations, served as donors. The donors were all Caucasian adults (living in Nashville, Tennessee). Sequenced by immunoSEQ multiplex PCR; TCRdb stores in-frame clones only, minus some. The table has about 1.5 million clones, 95% to 99% seen once. These data belong to a study of shared clonotypes between healthy human individuals. Study-level findings and limits: Memory subsets generally showed smaller estimated richness than naive subsets did. Among non-shared clonotypes, generation probabilities were lower than among those shared by all four donors.

The sequence derives from a man in his thirties or forties in good health. The specimen was naive CD4+ T cells sorted from blood. Stated subset: CD45RA+ positively selected. The V and J genes are TRBV18 and TRBJ2-7, with D tentatively TRBD1 (6 bases). CDR3 bases: TGTGCCAGCTCACCTGTAGGGAAAGGGGGCTACGAGCAGTACTTC. Translation gives CASSPVGKGGYEQYF.